This entry concerns a single TCR beta chain. The source of the sample is a study of blood T cell repertoires in COVID-19. Across the study: Samples taken during acute and convalescent COVID-19 were collected in the United States, Italy and Spain. PBMCs, B-cell-depleted T cells, or T cells were the source of the cDNA or gDNA that made up the material.

In the study's own analysis: Using reference gene primer amplification, nucleated cell counts were estimated. TCRdb's table, derived via immunoSEQ multiplex PCR, lists solely in-frame clones and lacks some. V and J calls and clone size are those listed in that table; D and trimming were worked out from the DNA. The profile shows 270,000 or so clones, approximately 83% of them singletons. Germline values: CDR1 SQVTM, CDR2 ANQGSEA. V lost 6 bases, J lost 1 base, and 0 bases stayed unmatched. The CDR3 is made up of 12 amino acids. The sequencing input was peripheral blood. This chain links TRBV29-1 with TRBJ2-4; 7 nucleotides line up with TRBD1. This clonotype was obtained from a human donor in a cohort sampled during active COVID-19. The chain's CDR3 is CSVQGAKNIQYF. The CDR3 DNA reads TGCAGCGTACAGGGGGCCAAAAACATTCAGTACTTC.